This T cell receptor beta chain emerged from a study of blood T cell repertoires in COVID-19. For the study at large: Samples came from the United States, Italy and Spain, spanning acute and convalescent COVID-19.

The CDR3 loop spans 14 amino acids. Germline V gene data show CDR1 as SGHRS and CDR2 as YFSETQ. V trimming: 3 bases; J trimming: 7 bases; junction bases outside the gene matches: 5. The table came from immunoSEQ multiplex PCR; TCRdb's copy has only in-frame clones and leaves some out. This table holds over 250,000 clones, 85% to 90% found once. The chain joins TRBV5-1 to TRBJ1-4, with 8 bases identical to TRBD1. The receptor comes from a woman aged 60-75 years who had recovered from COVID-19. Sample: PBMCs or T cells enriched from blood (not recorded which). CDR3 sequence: CASSSDRVGEKLFF. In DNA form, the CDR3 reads TGCGCCAGCAGCTCGGACAGGGTGGGTGAAAAACTGTTTTTT.